The clone carrying this T cell receptor beta chain was recorded at least ten times. Its target is unknown. Sampling of bone marrow took place during active disease in every patient. This library used around 400 ng RNA and molecular barcoded adaptors spanning alpha/delta and beta/gamma chains. Using its own MiXCR run on the reads, TCRdb lists one record per CDR3 protein. The sample lists around 130,000 distinct CDR3 sequences; about 12% were seen once. This entry comes from a study of read filtering for tumor transcriptome and immune sequencing. Study in general: Among patients, under 20 were male and 15 or so female, aged roughly 45 to 80 (mean about 70). Whole-transcriptome libraries were prepared after DNase treatment.

Findings and caveats of the study: Compared with RNA-seq, IR-seq gave much higher clonotype depth and reliability.

CDR1 SGHRS and CDR2 YFSETQ come from the germline V gene. The CDR3 sequence is 15 residues long. V dropped 1 base and J dropped 0 bases, with 11 bases sitting between them. The sequencing sample was made of a population of CD138-negative cells sorted from bone marrow. The receptor's source is a donor over 35 with multiple myeloma. This chain connects TRBV5-1 to TRBJ2-7; D may be TRBD2 (7 bases). CDR3 in DNA: TGCGCCAGCAGCTTGTTCGGGGGGCTCTCCTACGAGCAGTACTTC. Translated: CASSLFGGLSYEQYF.